The 18 T cell receptor beta chains given below trace back to one sample, sequenced in a study of tumor and adjacent non-tumor tissue in lung cancer. The template was RNA from unsorted bulk tissue. The library came from three nested PCR rounds adapted from ARM-PCR protocols. TCRdb re-analysed the multiplex PCR reads in MiXCR, keeping a single row per CDR3 protein. Of just over 200,000 distinct CDR3 sequences listed, roughly 70% are singletons. Sample: lung tumor tissue. The receptor set was obtained from a man aged 60-69 years with non-small cell lung cancer.

The genes are TRBV20-1 and TRBJ2-7; D is unclear. Germline V gives CDR1 DFQATT, CDR2 SNEGSKA (reference sequence). The CDR3 spans 14 residues. Trimming left V 6 bases short and J 1 base short, with 16 bases between. CDR3 in DNA: TGCAGTGCGCCCTTGGTGGGGTGGTCCTACGAGCAGTACTTC. This translates into CSAPLVGWSYEQYF.

This clonotype was found once. Because the CDR3 is missing its conserved closing phenylalanine or tryptophan, this is likely a read error. The V call is TRBV6-5, the J call TRBJ2-3, with D unclear. V shed 6 bases and J shed 1 base, with 14 bases lying between them. CDR1 and CDR2 (germline): MNHEY, SVGAGI. This CDR3 spans 15 amino acids. CDR3 sequence: CASSDPREGTDTQYY. Here the CDR3 DNA reads TGTGCCAGCAGCGACCCCCGAGAGGGCACAGATACGCAGTATTAT.

The rearrangement joins TRBV11-2 to TRBJ2-2, with 9 bases fitting TRBD2. With V trimmed by 2 bases and J by 3 bases, 10 bases remained unmatched. This CDR3 contains 18 residues. The germline gives CDR1 SGHAT, CDR2 FQNNGV. This CDR3 is CASSLSMGLAGHTGELFF. The CDR3 DNA sequence: TGTGCCAGCAGCTTATCAATGGGGCTAGCGGGACACACCGGGGAGCTGTTTTTT.

Points on this clonotype: Since the CDR3 does not end with the conserved phenylalanine or tryptophan, this likely comes from a read error. Because the CDR3's place on the DNA is in doubt, the DNA is left out and the CDR3 is given as listed by TCRdb. The V call is TRBV6-2 or TRBV6-3, the J call TRBJ1-6. Termini included, the CDR3 measures 15 amino acids. CDR1 and CDR2 from the germline V gene are MNHEY and SVGEGT. CDR3 sequence reads: CASSLRRVHHSPLHI.

The chain uses TRBV30 and TRBJ1-2; D unclear. Per the germline V gene, CDR1 is GTSNPN and CDR2 is SVGIG (reference sequence). V shed 1 base and J shed 2 bases, with 5 bases lying between them. This CDR3 spans 12 amino acids. CDR3 region: CAWSALNYGYTF. The CDR3 DNA sequence: TGTGCCTGGAGTGCACTAAACTATGGCTACACCTTC.

On this clonotype: This clone may be a read error of a much larger clone one base away. The chain has TRBV29-1 and TRBJ2-1; no reliable D call. This CDR3 spans 13 amino acids. Germline V gene sequence: CDR1 SQVTM, CDR2 ANQGSEA. The CDR3 bases are TGCAGCGCCCGGGCGGTGGGGTACAATGAGCATTTCTTC. Translation: CSARAVGYNEHFF.

This clonotype was seen only a few times. The rearrangement joins TRBV5-5 to TRBJ1-5; tentative D call: TRBD1 (5 bases). V was trimmed by 0 bases and J by 9 bases, leaving 13 bases between them. Germline loops: CDR1 SGHKS, CDR2 YYEKEE (reference sequence). The CDR3 runs to 14 residues. The CDR3 DNA is TGTGCCAGCAGCTTGGACGGGGGGACCCTGCCCCAGCATTTT. It codes for CASSLDGGTLPQHF.

There are many counts of this clonotype. The chain employs TRBV29-1 and TRBJ2-7; D may be TRBD1 (7 bases). V was pared by 4 bases and J by 3 bases, with 13 bases between. The CDR3 loop spans 13 amino acids. Germline CDR1 SQVTM, CDR2 ANQGSEA. The CDR3 bases are TGCAGCGTTGTATCCCAGGGGGGCTACGAGCAGTACTTC. Its protein is CSVVSQGGYEQYF.

Concerning this clonotype: This is likely a read error, given that the CDR3 carries no conserved phenylalanine or tryptophan at its end. The chain has TRBV29-1 and TRBJ1-2; D ambiguous. The V and J ends lost 4 bases and 8 bases respectively, with 20 bases between them. The germline V gene encodes CDR1 SQVTM and CDR2 ANQGSEA. The CDR3 runs to 14 residues. DNA for the CDR3: TGCAGCGTTGCTGAGTCGCCTTCCGATGTAGGCTACACCTCC. As protein: CSVAESPSDVGYTS.

For this clonotype: A read error may explain this, as a much larger clone is one base away. This sequence joins TRBV4-1 and TRBJ1-2; D uncertain. Germline V gives CDR1 MGHRA, CDR2 YSYEKL. This CDR3 spans 15 amino acids. The V end was cut by 1 base, the J end by 4 bases, with 13 bases between. This CDR3 reads CASSQGPAVGYGYTF. The CDR3 region has the DNA TGCGCCAGCAGCCAAGGGCCGGCGGTAGGCTATGGCTACACCTTC.

Comment on this clonotype: An end of the junction does not agree with germline; a read error may underlie this. This rearrangement joins TRBV30 to TRBJ1-1; D unclear. Germline CDR1 reads GTSNPN; CDR2 reads SVGIG (reference sequence). CDR3 length equals 11 residues. The CDR3 sequence is CVWVHNTEAFF. CDR3 DNA sequence: TGTGTCTGGGTTCACAACACTGAAGCTTTCTTT.

V and J are TRBV10-2 and TRBJ2-7; no firm D call. The CDR3 is made up of 12 amino acids. The V and J ends lost 2 bases and 4 bases respectively, with 6 bases between them. Germline V gene data show CDR1 as WSHSY and CDR2 as SAAADI. CDR3: CASSEARYEQYF. CDR3 nucleotides: TGCGCCAGCAGTGAGGCCAGATACGAGCAGTACTTC.

The chain is built from TRBV6-5 and TRBJ1-2; D may be TRBD1 (5 bases). This CDR3 region has 14 residues. V was cut by 7 bases and J by 2 bases, with 14 bases left in between. Germline loops: CDR1 MNHEY, CDR2 SVGAGI. The CDR3 here is CASNYRGSNYGYTF. The CDR3 nucleotides read TGTGCCAGCAATTATCGGGGCTCCAACTATGGCTACACCTTC.

Note on this clonotype: A much larger clone differs by one base, so this may be a read error. The rearrangement joins TRBV4-1 to TRBJ1-5; 9 bases agree with TRBD1. V lost 1 base and J lost 7; bases outside the gene matches: 11. This CDR3 contains 17 residues. Per germline, CDR1 MGHRA and CDR2 YSYEKL. CDR3 sequence reads: CASSQVGRDREVQPQHF. CDR3 DNA: TGCGCCAGCAGCCAAGTGGGTAGGGACAGGGAAGTACAGCCCCAGCATTTT.

The chain couples TRBV6-1 to TRBJ1-5, with D possibly TRBD1 on 5 matching bases. The CDR3 has 16 residues. V dropped 6 bases and J dropped 3 bases, with 18 bases sitting between them. The germline gives CDR1 MNHNS, CDR2 SASEGT. The CDR3 region is CASRSGGGYNNQPQHF. The CDR3 DNA is TGTGCCAGCAGATCCGGCGGGGGGTATAACAATCAGCCCCAGCATTTT.

Worth noting for this clonotype: One end of the junction fails to match germline, which may point to a read error. CDR3 nucleotide sequence: TGCAGTGCTAGAGATATTGGGGGAAGGGATATGCAGTATTTT. Translation gives CSARDIGGRDMQYF. The chain employs TRBV20-1 and TRBJ2-3; D is tentatively TRBD1 or TRBD2 (5 bases each). The CDR3 covers 14 residues. Germline values: CDR1 DFQATT, CDR2 SNEGSKA (reference sequence).

The chain joins TRBV1 to TRBJ1-3; the D call TRBD1 from the table was never checked on the DNA. TRBV1 is a pseudogene. CDR3 length: 16 residues. The CDR3 DNA follows: TGCACCAGCAGCCAAGATTTAGACAGGGGTTGCTACACCATATATTTT. Protein sequence: CTSSQDLDRGCYTIYF.

The chain is built from TRBV20-1 and TRBJ1-1, with 7 bases that match TRBD1. The V gene end was trimmed by 4 bases and the J gene end by 11 bases; junction bases not matched to a gene: 13. The CDR3 consists of 13 residues. Germline-derived CDR1 and CDR2 are DFQATT and SNEGSKA (reference sequence). The CDR3 region has the DNA TGCAGTGCTAAAGATAGCCAGGGGGTCACGGCTTTCTTT. Its protein product is CSAKDSQGVTAFF.